Detailed here is one T cell receptor beta chain. The record originates from a study of blood T cell repertoires in COVID-19. The CDR3 length is 14 residues. The J segment lost 4 bases and the V segment lost 10 bases, leaving 9 bases of the junction unmatched. Germline CDR1 and CDR2: MNHEY and SVGAGI. In the authors' workflow: Reference gene primer amplification in the assay estimated nucleated cell counts. Only in-frame clones appear in the TCRdb table, and some are missing; sequencing was by immunoSEQ multiplex PCR. V and J calls and clone size are those listed in that table; D and trimming were worked out from the DNA. Found here are 65,000 to 90,000 clones, around 82% of them singletons; the top ten hold 25% to 30%.

The chain recombines TRBV6-5 with TRBJ1-4, with 7 bases identical to TRBD1. This TCR was sampled from a human donor in a cohort sampled during active COVID-19. Sequencing was carried out using peripheral blood. CDR3 nucleotides: TGTGCCACACAGGGGCAAGGGGGTAATGAAAAACTGTTTTTT. This translates into CATQGQGGNEKLFF.